This T cell receptor beta chain came from a study of blood T cell repertoires in COVID-19. Background on the study: COVID-19 samples collected from the United States, Italy and Spain covered acute and convalescent phases. The analysed material was cDNA or gDNA that came from T cells, B-cell-depleted T cells, or PBMCs.

Germline CDR1 reads MGHRA; CDR2 reads YSYEKL. This CDR3 contains 15 residues. The ends lost 4 bases at V and 5 bases at J; junction bases unmatched: 8. Authors' methods: Estimates of nucleated cell counts were drawn from the amplification of reference gene primers. Data came from immunoSEQ multiplex PCR; TCRdb stores just in-frame clones and leaves some out. V and J calls and clone size are copied from that table; D and trimming were computed from the DNA. This sample has 70,000 to 80,000 clones, with 70% to 80% found just once. This clonotype originated in a human donor in a cohort sampled during active COVID-19. The sample was peripheral blood. The chain has TRBV4-1 and TRBJ2-3; 8 nucleotides line up with TRBD1. The chain's CDR3 is CASSPWTGKGDTQYF. The CDR3 nucleotides are TGCGCCAGCAGCCCTTGGACAGGGAAGGGAGATACGCAGTATTTT.